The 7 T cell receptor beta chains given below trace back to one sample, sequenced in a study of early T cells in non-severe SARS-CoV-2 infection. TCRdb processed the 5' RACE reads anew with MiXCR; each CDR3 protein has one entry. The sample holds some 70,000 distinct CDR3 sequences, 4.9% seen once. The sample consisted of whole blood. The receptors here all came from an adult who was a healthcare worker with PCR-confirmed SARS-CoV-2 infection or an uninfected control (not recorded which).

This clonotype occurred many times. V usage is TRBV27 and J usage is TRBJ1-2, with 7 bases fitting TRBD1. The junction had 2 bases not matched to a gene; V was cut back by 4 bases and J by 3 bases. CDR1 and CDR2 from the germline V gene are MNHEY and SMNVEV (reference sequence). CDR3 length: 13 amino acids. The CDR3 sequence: CASSSTGDYGYTF. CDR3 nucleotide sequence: TGTGCCAGCAGTTCAACAGGGGACTATGGCTACACCTTC.

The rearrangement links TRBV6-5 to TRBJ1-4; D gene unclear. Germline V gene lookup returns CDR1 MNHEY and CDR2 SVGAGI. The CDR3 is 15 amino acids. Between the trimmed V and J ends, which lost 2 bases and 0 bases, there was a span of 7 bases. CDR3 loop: CASSYGGATNEKLFF. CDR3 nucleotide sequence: TGTGCCAGCAGTTACGGCGGAGCAACTAATGAAAAACTGTTTTTT.

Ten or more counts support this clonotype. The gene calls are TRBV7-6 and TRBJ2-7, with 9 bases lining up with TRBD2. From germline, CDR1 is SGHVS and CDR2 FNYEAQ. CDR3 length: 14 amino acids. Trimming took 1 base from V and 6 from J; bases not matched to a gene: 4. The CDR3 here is CASSLVFSGSEQYF. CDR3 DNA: TGTGCCAGCAGCTTAGTTTTTAGCGGGAGCGAGCAGTACTTC.

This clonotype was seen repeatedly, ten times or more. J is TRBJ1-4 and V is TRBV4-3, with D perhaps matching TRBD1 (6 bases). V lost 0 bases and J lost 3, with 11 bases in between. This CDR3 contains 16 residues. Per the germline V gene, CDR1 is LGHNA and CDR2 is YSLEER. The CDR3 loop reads CASSQDPGAANEKLFF. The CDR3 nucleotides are TGCGCCAGCAGCCAAGATCCGGGGGCCGCTAATGAAAAACTGTTTTTT.

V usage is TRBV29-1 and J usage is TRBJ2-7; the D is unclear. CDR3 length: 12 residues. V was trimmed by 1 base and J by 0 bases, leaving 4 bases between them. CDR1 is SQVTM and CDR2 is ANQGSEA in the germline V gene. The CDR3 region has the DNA TGCAGCGTTGAAGGCGACTCCTACGAGCAGTACTTC. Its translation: CSVEGDSYEQYF.

CDR3 in DNA: TGTGCCAGCAGCCGCCCCGATTCTAGCGGCCCCGTGCAGTTCTTC. It encodes CASSRPDSSGPVQFF. The genes are TRBV13 and TRBJ2-1; 7 nucleotides align to TRBD2. Per the germline V gene, CDR1 is PRHDT and CDR2 is FYEKMQ (reference sequence). J was trimmed by 12 bases and V by 5 bases; bases with no gene match: 16. The CDR3 sequence is 15 residues long. The whole variable domain, remainder taken from reference TRBV13 and TRBJ2-1, is AAGVIQSPRHLIKEKRETATLKCYPIPRHDTVYWYQQGPGQDPQFLISFYEKMQSDKGSIPDRFSAQQFSDYHSELNMSSLELGDSALYFCASSRPDSSGPVQFFGPGTRLTVL.

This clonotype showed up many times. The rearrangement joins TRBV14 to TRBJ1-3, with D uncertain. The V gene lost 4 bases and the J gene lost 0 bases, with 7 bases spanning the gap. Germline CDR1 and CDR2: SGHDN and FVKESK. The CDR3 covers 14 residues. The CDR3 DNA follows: TGTGCCAGCAGCCTTCGGAACTCTGGAAACACCATATATTTT. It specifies CASSLRNSGNTIYF.